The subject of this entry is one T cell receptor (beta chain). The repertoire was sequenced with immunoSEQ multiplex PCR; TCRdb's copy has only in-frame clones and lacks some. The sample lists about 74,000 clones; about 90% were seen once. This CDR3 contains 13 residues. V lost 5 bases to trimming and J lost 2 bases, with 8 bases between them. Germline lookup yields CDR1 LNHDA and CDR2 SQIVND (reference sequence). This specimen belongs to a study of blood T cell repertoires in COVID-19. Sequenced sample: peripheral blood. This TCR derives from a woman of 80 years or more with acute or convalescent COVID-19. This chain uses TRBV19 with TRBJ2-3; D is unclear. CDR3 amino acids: CASSFSNTDTQYF. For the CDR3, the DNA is TGTGCCAGTAGTTTTAGTAACACAGATACGCAGTATTTT.